This entry lists 26 T cell receptor beta chains sequenced from one sample in a study of T cells in Graves' hyperthyroidism and ophthalmopathy. TCR beta CDR3 regions were amplified from RNA transcripts. An initial round of RT-PCR targeting the TCR CDR3 relied on the HTBI primer set. TCRdb fed the multiplex PCR reads into MiXCR, producing one record per CDR3 protein. The sample lists nearly 600,000 distinct CDR3 sequences, roughly 14% occurring once. The source material was blood. These receptor sequences come from a woman aged 25 to 39 with Graves' hyperthyroidism that later progressed to Graves' ophthalmopathy.

CDR3: CASSLRQIRTYEQYF. The CDR3 coding sequence is TGTGCCAGCAGTTTACGGCAGATAAGGACCTACGAGCAGTACTTC. V and J are TRBV28 and TRBJ2-7; D unclear. The V end was cut by 2 bases, the J end by 2 bases, with 13 bases between. Germline CDR1 reads MDHEN; CDR2 reads SYDVKM. The CDR3 covers 15 residues. Filled out from reference TRBV28 and TRBJ2-7, the complete variable domain reads DVKVTQSSRYLVKRTGEKVFLECVQDMDHENMFWYRQDPGLGLRLIYFSYDVKMKEKGDIPEGYSVSREKKERFSLILESASTNQTSMYLCASSLRQIRTYEQYFGPGTRLTVT.

This clonotype was counted many times. The chain employs TRBV28 and TRBJ2-1; 8 bases fit TRBD1. The trim removed 6 bases at V and 8 bases at J, leaving 12 bases unmatched. Germline V CDR1 and CDR2: MDHEN, SYDVKM. The CDR3 has 15 amino acids. Written as DNA, the CDR3 is TGTGCCAGCAGGGACGGACAGGGAGGAAGTTATGAGCAGTTCTTC. Translation: CASRDGQGGSYEQFF.

There are many counts of this clonotype. The chain has TRBV9 and TRBJ1-3, with D possibly matching TRBD1 (6 bases). Trimming cost V 0 bases and J 3 bases, with 13 bases left between them. CDR1 SGDLS and CDR2 YYNGEE come from the germline V gene. The CDR3 has 16 residues. The CDR3 sequence is CASSVDTGPGGNTIYF. The CDR3 DNA reads as TGTGCCAGCAGCGTAGATACAGGGCCGGGTGGAAACACCATATATTTT.

The rearrangement uses TRBV27 and TRBJ1-1; the D is unclear. V was pared by 2 bases and J by 0 bases, with 7 bases between. The V gene's germline CDR1 is MNHEY and CDR2 SMNVEV (reference sequence). This CDR3 has 14 amino acids. The CDR3 nucleotides read TGTGCCAGCAGTTTAAGGATAATGAACACTGAAGCTTTCTTT. This sequence encodes CASSLRIMNTEAFF.

The V gene is TRBV19, the J gene TRBJ2-7; 8 nucleotides agree with TRBD1. The V and J ends lost 8 bases and 0 bases, in that order; junction bases with no gene match: 6. Germline-derived CDR1 and CDR2 are LNHDA and SQIVND (reference sequence). The CDR3 covers 14 residues. CDR3 DNA: TGTGCCAGTTCGGGACAGGCCTACTCCTACGAGCAGTACTTC. Protein sequence: CASSGQAYSYEQYF.

This clonotype was observed a few times. The chain links TRBV4-3 to TRBJ2-1, with 8 nucleotides matching TRBD1. CDR1 and CDR2 (germline): LGHNA, YSLEER. V trimming: 3 bases; J trimming: 4 bases; junction bases outside the gene matches: 8. CDR3 length: 16 amino acids. CDR3 protein: CASSQGLGQGYNEQFF. For the CDR3, the DNA is TGCGCCAGCAGCCAGGGGCTAGGACAGGGTTACAATGAGCAGTTCTTC.

The sample holds many counts of this clonotype. This chain links TRBV12-5 with TRBJ1-5; possibly TRBD1 for D (5 bases). From germline, CDR1 is LGHNT and CDR2 FRNRAP. V dropped 4 bases and J dropped 6 bases, with 13 bases sitting between them. The CDR3 totals 14 residues. CDR3 in DNA: TGTGCTAGTGGTTCACCAGGGCCGGTTCAGCCCCAGCATTTT. Translating it yields CASGSPGPVQPQHF.

Many counts were recorded for this clonotype. This rearrangement joins TRBV11-2 to TRBJ2-3, with TRBD1 identical over 10 bases. The CDR3 covers 17 residues. Germline V gene lookup returns CDR1 SGHAT and CDR2 FQNNGV. Germline trimming cut 1 base from V and 2 bases from J; bases unmatched to any gene: 6. The CDR3 DNA reads TGTGCCAGCAGCTTAGGGTGGGACAGGGGCCACACAGATACGCAGTATTTT. Encoded protein: CASSLGWDRGHTDTQYF.

This chain uses TRBV7-9 with TRBJ2-1; D remains ambiguous. Between the trimmed V and J ends, which lost 1 base and 8 bases, there was a span of 15 bases. Germline-derived CDR1 and CDR2 are SEHNR and FQNEAQ (reference sequence). The CDR3 loop spans 15 amino acids. The CDR3 region is CASSLDNGWSDEQFF. CDR3 DNA: TGTGCCAGCAGCTTAGATAACGGGTGGAGTGATGAGCAGTTCTTC.

On this clonotype: A read error is possible here, since a much larger clone lies one base away. V and J are TRBV5-6 and TRBJ2-7; tentatively, D is TRBD1 (5 bases). Germline values: CDR1 SGHDT, CDR2 YYEEEE. This CDR3 contains 16 residues. Written as DNA, the CDR3 is TGTGCCGGCAGCTTGAGTAGTTTGGCAGGGTTATACGAGCAGTACTTC. Residues: CAGSLSSLAGLYEQYF.

This clonotype appeared a few times. CDR3 nucleotide sequence: TGTGCCAGTAGTACCGAATCCAGGGGCTACCTCACCGGGGAGCTGTTTTTT. Protein sequence: CASSTESRGYLTGELFF. This chain connects TRBV19 to TRBJ2-2; a possible D gene is TRBD1 (6 bases). The CDR3 has 17 amino acids. In germline, CDR1 is LNHDA, CDR2 SQIVND (reference sequence). Trimming shortened V by 4 bases and J by 4 bases, and 19 bases separated the two germline ends.

V is TRBV19 and J is TRBJ1-1; D remains unclear. This CDR3 contains 12 residues. Germline values: CDR1 LNHDA, CDR2 SQIVND (reference sequence). V gave up 10 bases and J gave up 10 bases, with 19 bases separating them. The CDR3 coding sequence is TGTGCCACCGAAGTAAAGGGATCGGGAGCTTTCTTT. It specifies CATEVKGSGAFF. Variable domain in full (rest from reference TRBV19 and TRBJ1-1): DGGITQSPKYLFRKEGQNVTLSCEQNLNHDAMYWYRQDPGQGLRLIYYSQIVNDFQKGDIAEGYSVSREKKESFPLTVTSAQKNPTAFYLCATEVKGSGAFFGQGTRLTVV.

This clonotype was detected only a few times. This chain connects TRBV7-2 to TRBJ2-1, with TRBD2 matching over 10 bases. Germline CDR1 reads SGHTA; CDR2 reads FQGNSA. CDR3 length: 17 amino acids. V trimming: 1 base; J trimming: 6 bases; junction bases outside the gene matches: 9. DNA of the CDR3: TGTGCCAGCAGCTTAGTAACCTTGGCTAGCGGGAGCAATGAGCAGTTCTTC. This gives the protein CASSLVTLASGSNEQFF.

The chain couples TRBV3-1 to TRBJ2-5; D is unresolved. CDR1 and CDR2 (germline): LGHDT, YNNKEL (reference sequence). Trimming removed 3 bases from V and 2 bases from J, with 7 bases in between. The CDR3 runs 13 residues. In nucleotides, the CDR3 is TGTGCCAGCAGCCACGACGCTCAAGAGACCCAGTACTTC. Its translation: CASSHDAQETQYF.

This clonotype was recorded at least ten times. V gene TRBV30 combines with J gene TRBJ2-5; the D gene is possibly TRBD2 (6 bases). The length of the CDR3 is 15 residues. CDR1 is GTSNPN and CDR2 is SVGIG in the germline V gene (reference sequence). V lost 1 base and J 5 bases, leaving 17 bases between the germline ends. The CDR3 region is CAWSALGGERETQYF. DNA for the CDR3: TGTGCCTGGAGTGCACTGGGGGGAGAGAGGGAGACCCAGTACTTC.

The sample holds many counts of this clonotype. J is TRBJ2-2 and V is TRBV12-3 or TRBV12-4, with D possibly TRBD1 on 5 matching bases. The CDR3 covers 15 residues. V shed 5 bases and J shed 1 base, with 11 bases lying between them. The CDR3 sequence is CASSPTEKNTGELFF. CDR3 nucleotides: TGTGCCAGCAGTCCGACAGAGAAGAACACCGGGGAGCTGTTTTTT.

This clonotype was seen at least ten times. V is TRBV5-1 and J is TRBJ2-1; D ambiguous. CDR1 and CDR2 (germline): SGHRS, YFSETQ. The CDR3 sequence is 13 residues long. The V and J ends lost 4 bases and 5 bases respectively, with 10 bases between them. CDR3 region: CASSDAGHNEQFF. CDR3 in DNA: TGCGCCAGCAGCGACGCCGGCCACAATGAGCAGTTCTTC. Together with reference TRBV5-1 and TRBJ2-1, the CDR3 gives the full variable domain: KAGVTQTPRYLIKTRGQQVTLSCSPISGHRSVSWYQQTPGQGLQFLFEYFSETQRNKGNFPGRFSGRQFSNSRSEMNVSTLELGDSALYLCASSDAGHNEQFFGPGTRLTVL.

This clonotype appeared many times. This chain connects TRBV11-3 to TRBJ2-7, with D possibly matching TRBD1 (6 bases). Germline V gene lookup returns CDR1 SGHNT and CDR2 YENEEA. V dropped 1 base and J dropped 2 bases, with 15 bases sitting between them. There are 16 residues in the CDR3. In DNA form, the CDR3 reads TGTGCCAGCAGCTTAGTCGCCTGGACAGAGACCTACGAGCAGTACTTC. This gives the protein CASSLVAWTETYEQYF.

This clonotype was observed at least ten times. The chain has TRBV12-3 or TRBV12-4 and TRBJ2-3; 8 bases are shared with TRBD1. The CDR3 has 15 residues. Trimming took 7 bases from V and 0 from J; bases not matched to a gene: 6. The CDR3 bases are TGTGCCAGCAAGGACAGGGCCTTTAGCACAGATACGCAGTATTTT. This translates into CASKDRAFSTDTQYF.

This clonotype was seen only a few times. The chain is built from TRBV19 and TRBJ2-2; D unresolved. The CDR3 spans 14 residues. Germline values: CDR1 LNHDA, CDR2 SQIVND (reference sequence). V was cut by 5 bases and J by 3 bases, with 10 bases left in between. CDR3 in amino acids: CASSFSWYTGELFF. Written as DNA, the CDR3 is TGTGCCAGTAGTTTTAGTTGGTACACCGGGGAGCTGTTTTTT.

This clonotype occurred many times. This rearrangement joins TRBV6-5 to TRBJ1-1; D is possibly TRBD1 (5 bases). Germline CDR1 reads MNHEY; CDR2 reads SVGAGI. CDR3 size: 14 residues. Trimming removed 2 bases at V and 8 bases at J, with 15 bases between. The CDR3 spells CASSYQRHRLEAFF. The CDR3 DNA follows: TGTGCCAGCAGTTACCAACGCCACAGGCTCGAAGCTTTCTTT.

This clonotype was seen many times. The V call is TRBV6-5, the J call TRBJ1-6; TRBD1 matches 9 bases. This CDR3 comprises 16 residues. Trimming cost V 4 bases and J 9 bases; bases outside gene matches: 10. Looked up from germline, CDR1 is MNHEY and CDR2 is SVGAGI. This chain's CDR3 is CASSSDRGWSGSPLHF. DNA for the CDR3: TGTGCCAGCAGTTCGGACAGGGGCTGGTCAGGTTCACCCCTCCACTTT.

The J gene is TRBJ2-7, the V gene TRBV28; D is possibly TRBD2 (5 bases). V lost 3 bases to trimming and J lost 1 base, with 13 bases between them. Germline CDR1 reads MDHEN; CDR2 reads SYDVKM. The CDR3 has 15 amino acids. The CDR3 nucleotides are TGTGCCAGCAGTTTCGGAGAGGGCCCTTCCTACGAGCAGTACTTC. The encoded protein is CASSFGEGPSYEQYF.

This clonotype has at least ten counts. V gene TRBV7-3 combines with J gene TRBJ2-5; possibly TRBD1 for D (5 bases). The CDR3 loop spans 14 amino acids. V was cut by 3 bases and J by 4 bases, with 12 bases left in between. Germline CDR1 is SGHTA and CDR2 is FQGTGA. In nucleotides, the CDR3 is TGTGCCAGCAGCTTCAGACAGCCTCCAGAGACCCAGTACTTC. Protein: CASSFRQPPETQYF.

This clonotype was counted between two and nine times. This sequence joins TRBV5-1 and TRBJ1-5; a possible D gene is TRBD1 (6 bases). Germline V gene sequence: CDR1 SGHRS, CDR2 YFSETQ. V lost 4 bases and J lost 5, with 19 bases in between. The CDR3 extends over 16 amino acids. The CDR3 region has the DNA TGCGCCAGCAGCCCCTATTCCGGGACAACGGATCAGCCCCAGCATTTT. It codes for CASSPYSGTTDQPQHF.

This clonotype was observed a handful of times. The rearrangement uses TRBV6-5 and TRBJ2-7, with 9 bases identical to TRBD1. The CDR3 contains 16 residues. Germline V CDR1 and CDR2: MNHEY, SVGAGI. With 4 bases clipped from V and 5 bases from J, the junction kept 12 bases outside the gene matches. The CDR3 protein is CASSLTTGTGPDEQYF. The DNA of the CDR3 is TGTGCCAGCAGTTTGACCACCGGGACAGGGCCCGACGAGCAGTACTTC.